The 13 T cell receptor beta chains reported below all come from one sample, sequenced in a study of blood T cells in healthy people across ages. PCR was performed a second time for roughly 7 to 12 cycles using a sample-barcoded 5' primer and a J-beta primer mix. TCRdb re-analysed the 5' RACE reads in MiXCR, keeping a single row per CDR3 protein. The table includes more than 1,400,000 distinct CDR3 sequences, roughly 40% detected once. Sample: blood. The receptor set was obtained from a woman under 30 in good health.

The chain joins TRBV29-1 to TRBJ2-5, with 9 bases aligning to TRBD2. The CDR3 runs to 14 residues. Per the germline V gene, CDR1 is SQVTM and CDR2 is ANQGSEA. The CDR3 coding sequence is TGCAACATCCGCCCCGCGGGAGGGACCAATGAGCAGTACTTC. Amino acids: CNIRPAGGTNEQYF.

The chain has TRBV7-2 and TRBJ2-3, with D perhaps matching TRBD2 (6 bases). Trimming removed 8 bases at V and 4 bases at J, with 22 bases between. The CDR3 is 16 residues long. Germline V gene data show CDR1 as SGHTA and CDR2 as FQGNSA. The CDR3 DNA reads as TGTGCCAGCGCGGTGGTCGGGGGAGGAAAAGCAGATACGCAGTATTTT. This sequence encodes CASAVVGGGKADTQYF.

This clonotype has just a few counts. CDR3 in DNA: TGTGCTAGTGGTTTGGTCGGGTCAGAGCAGTTCTTC. This encodes CASGLVGSEQFF. The V and J genes are TRBV12-5 and TRBJ2-1; D ambiguous. This CDR3 comprises 12 residues. Per germline, CDR1 LGHNT and CDR2 FRNRAP. Trimming left V 0 bases short and J 10 bases short, with 7 bases between. Filled out from reference TRBV12-5 and TRBJ2-1, the complete variable domain reads DARVTQTPRHKVTEMGQEVTMRCQPILGHNTVFWYRQTMMQGLELLAYFRNRAPLDDSGMPKDRFSAEMPDATLATLKIQPSEPRDSAVYFCASGLVGSEQFFGPGTRLTVL.

The V gene is TRBV12-3 or TRBV12-4, the J gene TRBJ1-5, with D unresolved. Trimming shortened V by 6 bases and J by 2 bases, and 11 bases separated the two germline ends. The CDR3 extends over 14 amino acids. The CDR3 is CASSQEYGNQPQHF. The CDR3 DNA is TGTGCCAGCAGCCAAGAGTACGGCAATCAGCCCCAGCATTTT.

This clonotype was seen at least ten times. The chain combines TRBV15 with TRBJ2-3; TRBD2 matches 9 bases. The junction had 6 bases not matched to a gene; V was cut back by 0 bases and J by 14 bases. The CDR3 runs to 13 residues. Per the germline V gene, CDR1 is LNHNV and CDR2 is YYDKDF (reference sequence). CDR3 region: CATSRDDLAGPYF. CDR3 coding DNA: TGTGCCACCAGCAGAGATGATCTAGCGGGACCGTATTTT.

This clonotype showed up just once. The genes are TRBV20-1 and TRBJ1-2; possible D gene TRBD1, 6 bases. V lost 3 bases and J lost 4, with 12 bases in between. CDR1 is DFQATT, CDR2 SNEGSKA, per germline (reference sequence). This CDR3 comprises 13 residues. As DNA, the CDR3 is TGCAGTGCTAGGGGTGCGGACAGCTATGGCTACACCTTC. Protein product: CSARGADSYGYTF.

This clonotype appeared many times. The chain couples TRBV29-1 to TRBJ2-7; the D gene is possibly TRBD1 (5 bases). The CDR3 loop spans 11 amino acids. Germline CDR1 and CDR2: SQVTM and ANQGSEA. V lost 6 bases to trimming and J lost 3 bases, with 9 bases between them. Written as DNA, the CDR3 is TGCAGCGTGGGGCAAAACTACGAGCAGTACTTC. Its protein is CSVGQNYEQYF.

Here the CDR3 DNA reads TGTGCCAGCAGTGAAATGGCCGGGGCCTATACGCAGTATTTT. Amino acid sequence: CASSEMAGAYTQYF. V gene TRBV6-1 combines with J gene TRBJ2-3; D might be TRBD1 or TRBD2, each matching 5 bases. Germline V gene sequence: CDR1 MNHNS, CDR2 SASEGT. The V end was cut by 2 bases, the J end by 7 bases, with 13 bases between. CDR3 length equals 14 residues.

Concerning this clonotype: The junction shows a germline mismatch at one end, possibly a read error. The chain employs TRBV20-1 and TRBJ2-7; tentatively, D is TRBD2 (5 bases). The CDR3 is made up of 14 amino acids. Per the germline V gene, CDR1 is DFQATT and CDR2 is SNEGSKA (reference sequence). CDR3 bases: TGCAGTGCTACGTTCAGCGGACGGTCCTACGTGCAGTACTTC. Translated, it gives CSATFSGRSYVQYF.

J is TRBJ2-1 and V is TRBV7-9; TRBD2 matches at 11 bases. Trimming took 5 bases from V and 7 from J; bases not matched to a gene: 16. The length of the CDR3 is 18 residues. Germline V gene lookup returns CDR1 SEHNR and CDR2 FQNEAQ (reference sequence). In nucleotides, the CDR3 is TGTGCCAGCAGCCCGTTAACCAGTAGCGGGAGGGTAAATAATGAGCAGTTCTTC. Protein product: CASSPLTSSGRVNNEQFF.

V is TRBV12-3 or TRBV12-4 and J is TRBJ1-5, with a tentative D call TRBD1 (6 bases). Trimming took 5 bases from V and 7 from J, leaving 15 bases between them. This CDR3 contains 14 residues. CDR3: CASSELQGPQPQHF. Written as DNA, the CDR3 is TGTGCCAGCAGTGAGCTACAGGGACCGCAGCCCCAGCATTTT.

The table lists this clonotype with a few counts. The rearrangement links TRBV27 to TRBJ1-2; D not certain. Germline values: CDR1 MNHEY, CDR2 SMNVEV (reference sequence). The CDR3 consists of 13 residues. V lost 4 bases and J 2 bases, leaving 8 bases between the germline ends. Here the CDR3 reads CASSWGPNYGYTF. The CDR3 DNA follows: TGTGCCAGCAGTTGGGGTCCGAACTATGGCTACACCTTC.

This rearrangement joins TRBV10-2 to TRBJ1-5; a possible D gene is TRBD1 (5 bases). Germline values: CDR1 WSHSY, CDR2 SAAADI. The V gene lost 7 bases and the J gene lost 7 bases, with 11 bases spanning the gap. The CDR3 spans 12 residues. The CDR3 region is CASTPGDQPQHF. The CDR3 DNA is TGCGCCAGCACGCCCGGGGACCAGCCCCAGCATTTT.